This TCR beta chain emerged from a study of T cells in tumors and immune-related adverse events. V lost 7 bases to trimming and J lost 1 base, with 17 bases between them. This CDR3 has 16 amino acids. Germline V gene sequence: CDR1 LNHDA, CDR2 SQIVND (reference sequence). Sequencing used immunoSEQ multiplex PCR; TCRdb keeps in-frame clones, though not all of them. Altogether 9,000 to 13,000 clones are present, less than 95% being singletons, with the ten largest covering approximately 1.5%. The source is a female donor with metastatic renal cell carcinoma. The V and J genes are TRBV19 and TRBJ1-3, with D possibly TRBD1 on 5 matching bases. The sample in question was lymph node tissue, obtained from a patient treated with anti-PD-1 therapy. The CDR3 reads CASKTAGTFSGNTIYF. CDR3 sequence (DNA): TGTGCCAGTAAAACGGCAGGGACTTTTTCTGGAAACACCATATATTTT.